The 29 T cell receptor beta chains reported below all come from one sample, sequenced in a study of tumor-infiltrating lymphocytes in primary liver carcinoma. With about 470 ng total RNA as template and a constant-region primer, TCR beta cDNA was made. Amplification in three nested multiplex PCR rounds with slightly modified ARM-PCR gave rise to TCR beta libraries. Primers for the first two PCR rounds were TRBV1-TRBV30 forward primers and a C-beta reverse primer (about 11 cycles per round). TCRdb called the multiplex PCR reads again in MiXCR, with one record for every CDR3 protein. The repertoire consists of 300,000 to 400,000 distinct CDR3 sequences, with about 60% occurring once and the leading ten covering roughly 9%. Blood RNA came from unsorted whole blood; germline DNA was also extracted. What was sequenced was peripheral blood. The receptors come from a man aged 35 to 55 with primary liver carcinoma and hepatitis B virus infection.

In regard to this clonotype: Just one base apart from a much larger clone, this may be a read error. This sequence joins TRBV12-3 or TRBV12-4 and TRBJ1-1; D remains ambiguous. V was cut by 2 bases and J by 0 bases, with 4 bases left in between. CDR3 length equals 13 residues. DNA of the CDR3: TGTGCCAGCAGTTTAAGGGTGAACACTGAAGCTTTCTTT. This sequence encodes CASSLRVNTEAFF.

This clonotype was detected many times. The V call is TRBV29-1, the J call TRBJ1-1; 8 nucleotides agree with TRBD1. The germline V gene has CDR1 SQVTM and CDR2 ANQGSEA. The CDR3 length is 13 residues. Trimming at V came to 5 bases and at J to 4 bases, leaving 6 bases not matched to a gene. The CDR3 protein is CSVRQGTSTEAFF. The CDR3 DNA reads TGCAGCGTTCGACAGGGGACGAGCACTGAAGCTTTCTTT.

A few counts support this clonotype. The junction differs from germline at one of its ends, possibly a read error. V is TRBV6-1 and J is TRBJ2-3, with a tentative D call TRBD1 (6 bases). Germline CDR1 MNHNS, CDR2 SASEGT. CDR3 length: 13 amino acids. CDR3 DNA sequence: TGTGCCGGCACCAGACAGGTTCCAGATACACAGTATTTT. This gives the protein CAGTRQVPDTQYF.

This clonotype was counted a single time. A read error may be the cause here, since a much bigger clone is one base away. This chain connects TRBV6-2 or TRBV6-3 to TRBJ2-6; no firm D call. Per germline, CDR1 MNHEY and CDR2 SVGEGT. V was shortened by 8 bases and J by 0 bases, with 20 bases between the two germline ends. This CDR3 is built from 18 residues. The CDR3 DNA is TGTGCCAGCGGGATAACCCCCAGGACCCTCTCTGGGGCCAACGTCCTGACTTTC. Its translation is CASGITPRTLSGANVLTF.

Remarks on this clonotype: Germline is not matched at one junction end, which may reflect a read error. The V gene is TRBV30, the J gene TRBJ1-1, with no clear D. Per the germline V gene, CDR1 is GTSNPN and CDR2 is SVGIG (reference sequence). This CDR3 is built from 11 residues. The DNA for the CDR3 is TGTGTCTGGAGCCTCGACACTGAAGCTTTCTTT. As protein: CVWSLDTEAFF.

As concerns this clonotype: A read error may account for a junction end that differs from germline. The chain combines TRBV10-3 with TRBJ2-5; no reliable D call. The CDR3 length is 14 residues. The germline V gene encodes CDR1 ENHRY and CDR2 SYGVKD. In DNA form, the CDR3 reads TGTGCCATCTGTGAGACGGCAGCCCAAGAGACCAAGTACTTC. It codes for CAICETAAQETKYF.

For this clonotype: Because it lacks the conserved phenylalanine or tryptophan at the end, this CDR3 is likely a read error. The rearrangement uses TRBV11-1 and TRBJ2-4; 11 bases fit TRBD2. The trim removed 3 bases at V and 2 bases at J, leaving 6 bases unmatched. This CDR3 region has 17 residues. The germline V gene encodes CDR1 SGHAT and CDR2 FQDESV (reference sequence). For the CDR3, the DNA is TGTGCCAGCAGCTTTCCTGAGACTAGCGGGACCAAAAACATTCAGTACTCC. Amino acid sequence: CASSFPETSGTKNIQYS.

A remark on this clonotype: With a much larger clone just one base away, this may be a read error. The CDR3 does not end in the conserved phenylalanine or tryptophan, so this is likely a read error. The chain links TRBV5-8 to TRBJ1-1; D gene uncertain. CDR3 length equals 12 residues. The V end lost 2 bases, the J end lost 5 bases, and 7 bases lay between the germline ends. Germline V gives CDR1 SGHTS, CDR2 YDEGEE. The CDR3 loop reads CASSLRETEAFV. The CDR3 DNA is TGTGCCAGCAGCTTACGGGAAACTGAAGCTTTCGTT.

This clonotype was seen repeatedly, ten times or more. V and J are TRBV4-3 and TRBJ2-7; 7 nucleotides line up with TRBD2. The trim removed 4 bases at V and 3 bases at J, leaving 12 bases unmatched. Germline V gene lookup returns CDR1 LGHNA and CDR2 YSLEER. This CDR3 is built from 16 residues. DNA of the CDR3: TGCGCCAGCAGCCCAAAAGCTTCCGGGGGGAACTACGAGCAGTACTTC. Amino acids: CASSPKASGGNYEQYF.

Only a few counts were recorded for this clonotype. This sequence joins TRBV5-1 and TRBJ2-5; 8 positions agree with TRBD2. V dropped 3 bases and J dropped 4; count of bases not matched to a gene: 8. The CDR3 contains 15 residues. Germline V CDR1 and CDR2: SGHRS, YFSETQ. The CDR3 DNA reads TGCGCCAGCAGCTACACCGGGGGGGGAGCAGAGACCCAGTACTTC. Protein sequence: CASSYTGGGAETQYF.

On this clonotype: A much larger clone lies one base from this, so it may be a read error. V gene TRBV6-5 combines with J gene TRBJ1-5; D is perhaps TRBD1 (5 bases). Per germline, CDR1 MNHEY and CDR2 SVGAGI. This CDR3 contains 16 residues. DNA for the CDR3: TGTGTCAGCTCCCCCCGGGGCTCCATTAGCAATCAGCCCCAGCATTTT. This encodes CVSSPRGSISNQPQHF.

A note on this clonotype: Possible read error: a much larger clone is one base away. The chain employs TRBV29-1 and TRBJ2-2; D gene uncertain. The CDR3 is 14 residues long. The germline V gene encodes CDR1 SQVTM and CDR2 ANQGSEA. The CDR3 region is CIVVSPALTGELFF. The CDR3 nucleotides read TGCATCGTTGTATCGCCAGCTCTCACCGGGGAGCTGTTTTTT.

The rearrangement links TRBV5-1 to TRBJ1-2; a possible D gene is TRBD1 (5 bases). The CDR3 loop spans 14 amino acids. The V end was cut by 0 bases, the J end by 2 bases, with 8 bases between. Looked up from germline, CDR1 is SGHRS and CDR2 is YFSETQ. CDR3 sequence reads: CASSLAGQNYGYTF. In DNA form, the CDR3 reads TGCGCCAGCAGCTTGGCCGGACAAAACTATGGCTACACCTTC.

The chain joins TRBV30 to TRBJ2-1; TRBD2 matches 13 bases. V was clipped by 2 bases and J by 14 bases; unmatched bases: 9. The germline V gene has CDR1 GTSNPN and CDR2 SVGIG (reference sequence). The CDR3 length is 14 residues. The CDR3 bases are TGTGCCTGGAGTCCTACGACTAGCGGGAGGCAGGAGTTCTTC. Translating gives CAWSPTTSGRQEFF. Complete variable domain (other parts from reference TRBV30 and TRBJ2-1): SQTIHQWPATLVQPVGSPLSLECTVEGTSNPNLYWYRQAAGRGLQLLFYSVGIGQISSEVPQNLSASRPQDRQFILSSKKLLLSDSGFYLCAWSPTTSGRQEFFGPGTRLTVL.

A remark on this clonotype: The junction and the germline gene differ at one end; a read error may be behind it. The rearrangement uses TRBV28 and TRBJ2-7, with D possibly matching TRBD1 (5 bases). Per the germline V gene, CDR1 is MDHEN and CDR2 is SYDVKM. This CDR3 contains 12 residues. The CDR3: CASRPGFRELYF. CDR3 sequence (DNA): TGTGCCAGCAGACCAGGGTTTCGCGAGCTGTACTTC.

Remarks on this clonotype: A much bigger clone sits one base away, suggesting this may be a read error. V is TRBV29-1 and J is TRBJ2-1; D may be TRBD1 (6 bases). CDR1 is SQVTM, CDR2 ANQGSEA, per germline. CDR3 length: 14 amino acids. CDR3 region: CRIQHRVSYNEQFF. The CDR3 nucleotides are TGCCGCATCCAACACAGGGTCTCCTACAATGAGCAGTTCTTC.

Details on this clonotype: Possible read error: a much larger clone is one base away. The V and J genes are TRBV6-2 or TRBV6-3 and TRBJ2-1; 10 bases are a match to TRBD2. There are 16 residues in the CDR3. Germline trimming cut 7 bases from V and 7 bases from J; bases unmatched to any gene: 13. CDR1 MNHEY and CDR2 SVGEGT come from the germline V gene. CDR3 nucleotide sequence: TGTGCCAGCATCGCAGCGGGAGGGCCTAACAGGAATGAGCAGTTCTTC. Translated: CASIAAGGPNRNEQFF.

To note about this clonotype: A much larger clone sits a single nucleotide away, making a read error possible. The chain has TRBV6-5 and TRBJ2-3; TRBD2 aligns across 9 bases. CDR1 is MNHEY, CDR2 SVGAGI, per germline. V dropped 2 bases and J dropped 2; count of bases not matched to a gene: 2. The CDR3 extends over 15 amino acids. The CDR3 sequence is CASSYRTSDTDTQYF. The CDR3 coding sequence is TGTGCCAGCAGTTACAGGACTAGCGACACAGATACGCAGTATTTT.

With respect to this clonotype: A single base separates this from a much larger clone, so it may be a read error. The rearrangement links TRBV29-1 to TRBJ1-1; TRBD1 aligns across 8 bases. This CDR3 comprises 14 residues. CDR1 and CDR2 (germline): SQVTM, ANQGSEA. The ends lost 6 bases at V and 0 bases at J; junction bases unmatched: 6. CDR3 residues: CSVLGQGLNTEAFF. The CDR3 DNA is TGCAGCGTGCTTGGACAGGGATTGAACACTGAAGCTTTCTTT.

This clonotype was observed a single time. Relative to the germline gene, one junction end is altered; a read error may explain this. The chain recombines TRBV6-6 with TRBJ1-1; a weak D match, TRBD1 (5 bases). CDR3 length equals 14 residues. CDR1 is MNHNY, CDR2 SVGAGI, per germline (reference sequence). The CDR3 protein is CASSCRELGTVAFF. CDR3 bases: TGTGCCAGCAGTTGTAGGGAGTTGGGGACTGTAGCTTTCTTT.

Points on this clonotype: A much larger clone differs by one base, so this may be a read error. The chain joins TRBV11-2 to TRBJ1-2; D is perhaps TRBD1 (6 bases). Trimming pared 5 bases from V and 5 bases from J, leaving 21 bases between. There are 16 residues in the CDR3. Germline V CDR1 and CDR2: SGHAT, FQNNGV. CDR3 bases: TGTGCCAGCAGCCCCCGACAGGTTCAGGGAGAGTATGGCTACACCTTC. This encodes CASSPRQVQGEYGYTF.

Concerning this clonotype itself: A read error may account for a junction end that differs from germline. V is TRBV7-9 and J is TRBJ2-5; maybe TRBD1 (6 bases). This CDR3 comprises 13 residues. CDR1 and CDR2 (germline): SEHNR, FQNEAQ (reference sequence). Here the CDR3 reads CGSSAGVPETQYF. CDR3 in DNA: TGTGGCAGCAGCGCAGGGGTTCCAGAGACCCAGTACTTC.

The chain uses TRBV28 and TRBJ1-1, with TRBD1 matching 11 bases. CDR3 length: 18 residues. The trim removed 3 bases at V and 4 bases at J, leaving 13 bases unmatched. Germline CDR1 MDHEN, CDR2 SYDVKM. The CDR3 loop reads CASSFRPLDRGRGTEAFF. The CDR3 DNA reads TGTGCCAGCAGTTTCCGGCCGTTGGACAGGGGGCGCGGCACTGAAGCTTTCTTT.

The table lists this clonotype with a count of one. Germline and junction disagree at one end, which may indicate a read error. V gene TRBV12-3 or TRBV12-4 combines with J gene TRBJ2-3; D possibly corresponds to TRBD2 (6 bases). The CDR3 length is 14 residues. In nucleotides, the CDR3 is TGTGCCAGCAGTTGGGACGTATGGGGGGATACGCAGTGTTTT. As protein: CASSWDVWGDTQCF.

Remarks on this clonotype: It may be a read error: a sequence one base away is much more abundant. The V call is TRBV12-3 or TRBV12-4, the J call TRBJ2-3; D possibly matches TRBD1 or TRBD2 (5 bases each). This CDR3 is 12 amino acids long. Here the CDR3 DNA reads TGTGCCAGCAGTCCCTTGGGGGATATGCAGTATTTT. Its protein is CASSPLGDMQYF.

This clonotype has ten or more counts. In DNA form, the CDR3 reads TGTGCCAGCAGTGACGACAGACCGAATCAGCCCCAGCATTTT. Translation gives CASSDDRPNQPQHF. The rearrangement uses TRBV6-1 and TRBJ1-5; possibly TRBD1 for D (5 bases). CDR1 and CDR2 (germline): MNHNS, SASEGT. The CDR3 has 14 residues. V was clipped by 3 bases and J by 4 bases, with 10 bases between them.

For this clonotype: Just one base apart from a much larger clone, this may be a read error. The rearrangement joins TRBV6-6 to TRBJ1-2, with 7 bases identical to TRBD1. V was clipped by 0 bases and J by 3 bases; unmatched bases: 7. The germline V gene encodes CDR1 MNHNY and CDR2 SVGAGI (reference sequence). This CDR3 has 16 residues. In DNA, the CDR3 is TGTGCCAGCAGTTACTCCGGGACAGAAAGGTACTATGGCTACACCTTC. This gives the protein CASSYSGTERYYGYTF.

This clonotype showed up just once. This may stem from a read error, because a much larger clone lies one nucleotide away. The CDR3 region is CDSSLGQTQETQYF. CDR3 in DNA: TGTGACAGCAGCTTAGGACAGACCCAAGAGACCCAGTACTTC. This chain joins TRBV7-8 and TRBJ2-5; D possibly corresponds to TRBD1 (6 bases). CDR3 length: 14 amino acids. CDR1 and CDR2 from the germline V gene are SGHVS and FQNEAQ. Based on the CDR3 plus reference TRBV7-8 and TRBJ2-5, the full variable domain is GAGVSQSPRYKVAKRGQDVALRCDPISGHVSLFWYQQALGQGPEFLTYFQNEAQLDKSGLPSDRFFAERPEGSVSTLKIQRTQQEDSAVYLCDSSLGQTQETQYFGPGTRLLVL.

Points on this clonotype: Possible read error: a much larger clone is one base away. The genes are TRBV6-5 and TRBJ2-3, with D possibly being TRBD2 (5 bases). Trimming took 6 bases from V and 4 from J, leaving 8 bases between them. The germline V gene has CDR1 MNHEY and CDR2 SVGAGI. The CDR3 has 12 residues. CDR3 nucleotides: TGTGCCAGCAGCGGTAGCGCAGATACGCAGTATTTT. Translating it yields CASSGSADTQYF.